A few counts support the clone carrying this T cell receptor beta chain. Its target is not known. CTLA-4 blockade using ipilimumab, together with focal radiation, was received by patients with chemo-refractory metastatic non-small-cell lung cancer. The data belong to a study of radiotherapy plus CTLA-4 blockade in lung cancer. The wider study: Among all patients, 18% showed objective responses, while 30% to 35% had disease control.

Germline values: CDR1 SNHLY, CDR2 FYNNEI. CDR3 length: 17 amino acids. V lost 7 bases to trimming and J lost 7 bases; unmatched junction nucleotides: 15. General study points: In blood, TCR clones derived from the tumor expanded after radiotherapy plus ipilimumab.

Clones were sequenced by immunoSEQ multiplex PCR, and TCRdb holds only the in-frame ones, with some missing. The sample holds more than 95,000 clones; under 85% are singletons and the top ten take 2.5% to 3%. The origin of this receptor is a human donor with non-small cell lung cancer who had a partial response to radiotherapy plus ipilimumab. Some clones in this sample may be carry-over from other donors' samples. V and J are TRBV2 and TRBJ2-2, with 10 bases that match TRBD1. The material was peripheral blood, obtained from a patient treated with radiotherapy plus ipilimumab. CDR3 region: CASTTLRGTGDGGELFF. CDR3 sequence (DNA): TGTGCCAGCACCACGCTACGAGGGACAGGGGACGGCGGGGAGCTGTTTTTT.